The clone carrying this T cell receptor (beta chain) was observed a few times. The germline gives CDR1 SGHRS, CDR2 YFSETQ. Trimming stripped 0 bases from V and 3 bases from J, with 10 bases between. The CDR3 sequence is 15 residues long. 5'RACE template switching produced TCR cDNA carrying a universal primer site and UMIs. MiXCR was run by TCRdb on the 5' RACE reads, yielding one entry per CDR3 protein. Of 29,000 or so distinct CDR3 sequences listed, 5% to 6% were seen once; the top ten hold just over 40%. The sample is drawn from a study of T cells after yellow fever vaccination. V usage is TRBV5-1 and J usage is TRBJ2-1; D is possibly TRBD1 (6 bases). The sample consisted of CD8+ T cells sorted from PBMCs, taken 10 days after the yellow fever booster vaccination. The clonotype comes from a man in his thirties or forties who received the YFV17D yellow fever vaccine. In nucleotides, the CDR3 is TGCGCCAGCAGCTTGGTACAGGGCGTCTACAATGAGCAGTTCTTC. The encoded protein is CASSLVQGVYNEQFF.